Listed here are 27 T cell receptor beta chains from one sample, sequenced in a study of shared clonotypes between healthy human individuals. Repertoires were generated with immunoSEQ multiplex PCR, while TCRdb's copy carries only in-frame clones and drops some. In the table there are about 2.3 million clones, just under 95% of which are singletons. The sequencing sample was made of naive CD4+ T cells from PBMCs. As for subset: CD45RA+ positively selected. All receptors come from a man in his late teens or twenties in good health. Some clones in this sample may be carry-over from other donors' samples.

CDR3 DNA: TGCGCCAGCAGCTGGGGCCCCCGGGGTGGTGAAGCTTTCTTT. It is translated as CASSWGPRGGEAFF. The V and J genes are TRBV5-1 and TRBJ1-1; weak D call: TRBD1 (5 bases). V was cut by 3 bases and J by 7 bases, with 16 bases left in between. This CDR3 region has 14 residues. Germline V gives CDR1 SGHRS, CDR2 YFSETQ.

This clone was detected only once. V usage is TRBV27 and J usage is TRBJ1-2, with 9 positions matching TRBD1. Germline V gene data show CDR1 as MNHEY and CDR2 as SMNVEV (reference sequence). Trimming cost V 5 bases and J 8 bases; bases outside gene matches: 9. The CDR3 totals 14 residues. The CDR3 DNA is TGTGCCAGCAGTAACGGGACAGGGTATGGGGGCTACACCTTC. This gives the protein CASSNGTGYGGYTF.

V usage is TRBV20-1 and J usage is TRBJ2-5, with D hard to call. With 3 bases removed from V and 3 bases from J, the gap between germline ends came to 5 bases. The germline gives CDR1 DFQATT, CDR2 SNEGSKA (reference sequence). The CDR3 totals 11 residues. CDR3 loop: CSASFKETQYF. The CDR3, as DNA: TGCAGTGCTAGCTTCAAAGAGACCCAGTACTTC.

V usage is TRBV11-1 and J usage is TRBJ2-5; 7 nucleotides match TRBD2. The CDR3 runs to 14 residues. CDR1 SGHAT and CDR2 FQDESV come from the germline V gene (reference sequence). Losses at the gene ends were 6 bases for V and 1 base for J; bases not matched to a gene: 5. The CDR3 bases are TGTGCCAGCAGTCCCCGGGGGGTCCAAGAGACCCAGTACTTC. This codes for CASSPRGVQETQYF.

The genes are TRBV5-1 and TRBJ1-6; D remains ambiguous. The germline V and J ends were trimmed by 0 bases and 7 bases, with 20 bases remaining between them. This CDR3 has 18 amino acids. Germline V gene sequence: CDR1 SGHRS, CDR2 YFSETQ. CDR3 sequence reads: CASSLGVGLSALNSPLHF. CDR3 nucleotides: TGCGCCAGCAGCTTGGGGGTAGGATTATCCGCCCTCAATTCACCCCTCCACTTT.

Points on this clone: This may stem from a read error, because a much larger clone lies one nucleotide away. Different DNA sequences within this sample yield the same CDR3. CDR3 sequence: CASSLGTGNTEAFF. CDR3 DNA: TGCGCCAGCAGCTTGGGCACAGGGAACACTGAAGCTTTCTTT. The chain uses TRBV5-1 and TRBJ1-1, with D maybe TRBD1 (5 bases). This CDR3 region has 14 residues. The ends were cut back, 0 bases at V and 1 base at J, with 7 bases in the middle. From germline, CDR1 is SGHRS and CDR2 YFSETQ.

The J gene is TRBJ2-5, the V gene TRBV2, with TRBD2 identical over 10 bases. Unmatched junction bases numbered 6, after V lost 7 bases and J lost 1 base. There are 15 residues in the CDR3. From germline, CDR1 is SNHLY and CDR2 FYNNEI. The CDR3 region has the DNA TGTGCCAGCAAACTAGCGGGATCGCCCCAAGAGACCCAGTACTTC. Translation gives CASKLAGSPQETQYF.

This chain links TRBV4-2 with TRBJ2-3, with TRBD2 matching 12 bases. Germline V CDR1 and CDR2: LGHNA, YNFKEQ. V shed 2 bases and J 7 bases; nucleotides not matched to a gene: 13. This CDR3 is built from 18 residues. The CDR3: CASSQMIATSGSGNTQYF. In DNA form, the CDR3 reads TGTGCCAGCAGCCAAATGATCGCGACTAGCGGGAGTGGTAATACGCAGTATTTT.

This chain links TRBV2 with TRBJ1-4; D is undetermined. Deletions cut 0 bases from V and 7 bases from J, with 9 bases between. The CDR3 is made up of 14 amino acids. Looked up from germline, CDR1 is SNHLY and CDR2 is FYNNEI. The CDR3 nucleotides read TGTGCCAGCAGTGAAGCGGAAAGGTTTGAAAAACTGTTTTTT. It specifies CASSEAERFEKLFF. Full variable domain (remainder filled in from reference TRBV2 and TRBJ1-4): EPEVTQTPSHQVTQMGQEVILRCVPISNHLYFYWYRQILGQKVEFLVSFYNNEISEKSEIFDDQFSVERPDGSNFTLKIRSTKLEDSAMYFCASSEAERFEKLFFGSGTQLSVL.

The chain couples TRBV19 to TRBJ1-1; TRBD1 is a possible D gene (5 bases). Trimming took 7 bases from V and 4 from J, leaving 10 bases between them. This CDR3 contains 12 residues. Germline loops: CDR1 LNHDA, CDR2 SQIVND (reference sequence). Here the CDR3 DNA reads TGTGCCAGTACGAGGGGAAGCACTGAAGCTTTCTTT. Residues: CASTRGSTEAFF.

DNA for the CDR3: TGTGCCAGCAGTACCGCGAACACCGGGGAGCTGTTTTTT. This gives the protein CASSTANTGELFF. This rearrangement joins TRBV27 to TRBJ2-2; D gene unclear. This CDR3 has 13 amino acids. The germline CDR1 and CDR2 sequences are MNHEY and SMNVEV (reference sequence). Between the trimmed V and J ends, which lost 5 bases and 0 bases, there was a span of 4 bases.

Concerning this clone: Other DNA sequences of this sample code for an identical CDR3. The V and J genes are TRBV11-2 and TRBJ2-7; 7 bases are shared with TRBD2. The germline gives CDR1 SGHAT, CDR2 FQNNGV. The length of the CDR3 is 15 residues. The V gene end was trimmed by 1 base and the J gene end by 0 bases; junction bases not matched to a gene: 3. CDR3 bases: TGTGCCAGCAGCTTAGGACTAGCAGACTCCTACGAGCAGTACTTC. As protein: CASSLGLADSYEQYF.

The chain combines TRBV7-7 with TRBJ2-1, with 7 bases fitting TRBD2. This CDR3 contains 15 residues. Per germline, CDR1 SSHAT and CDR2 FNYEAQ (reference sequence). After removal of 4 bases from V and 4 bases from J, the junction contained 7 bases not matched to a gene. This CDR3 is CASSSSGLPYNEQFF. In nucleotides, the CDR3 is TGTGCCAGCAGCTCCTCGGGACTACCTTACAATGAGCAGTTCTTC.

The chain is built from TRBV28 and TRBJ1-2; D perhaps matches TRBD1 (6 bases). Trimming stripped 2 bases from V and 4 bases from J, with 17 bases between. Germline CDR1 and CDR2: MDHEN and SYDVKM. The CDR3 contains 16 residues. The CDR3 DNA sequence: TGTGCCAGCAGTTTAATAAGCACAGGGCGGGGCTATGGCTACACCTTC. Protein: CASSLISTGRGYGYTF.

This chain joins TRBV6-1 and TRBJ1-2, with 7 bases lining up with TRBD1. Germline CDR1 and CDR2: MNHNS and SASEGT. This CDR3 is 12 amino acids long. V shed 7 bases, J shed 7 bases, and the junction held 6 bases outside the gene matches. CDR3: CASTDREFGYTF. The CDR3 nucleotides read TGTGCCAGCACAGACAGGGAGTTTGGCTACACCTTC.

With regard to this clone: This sample includes further DNA sequences coding for the same CDR3. This chain joins TRBV9 and TRBJ2-1, with D uncertain. The V gene's germline CDR1 is SGDLS and CDR2 YYNGEE. V shed 0 bases and J shed 4 bases, with 8 bases lying between them. The CDR3 has 14 residues. The DNA for the CDR3 is TGTGCCAGCAGCGTAGGGGGTACTTACAATGAGCAGTTCTTC. This sequence encodes CASSVGGTYNEQFF.

The chain combines TRBV5-1 with TRBJ2-1; D remains ambiguous. The CDR3 totals 15 residues. The V and J ends lost 4 bases and 2 bases respectively, with 13 bases between them. CDR1 and CDR2 from the germline V gene are SGHRS and YFSETQ. The CDR3 loop is CASSPSASPYNEQFF. CDR3 nucleotides: TGCGCCAGCAGCCCCTCAGCCTCCCCCTACAATGAGCAGTTCTTC.

In its sample, this clone was seen a few times. This chain joins TRBV28 and TRBJ1-5, with a weak D call TRBD1 (6 bases). The V and J ends lost 6 bases and 8 bases respectively, with 14 bases between them. Germline-derived CDR1 and CDR2 are MDHEN and SYDVKM. CDR3 length equals 13 residues. The CDR3 DNA reads TGTGCCAGCAGCCCCTCCGGGGGCAAGCCCCAGCATTTT. Translating it yields CASSPSGGKPQHF.

V and J are TRBV6-5 and TRBJ1-6, with a possible D match to TRBD1 (6 bases). Germline-derived CDR1 and CDR2 are MNHEY and SVGAGI. The V and J ends lost 5 bases and 8 bases respectively, with 13 bases between them. The CDR3 spans 14 residues. The CDR3 DNA sequence: TGTGCCAGCAGTAAACAGGGCTCAGATTCACCCCTCCACTTT. Translating gives CASSKQGSDSPLHF.

The chain couples TRBV4-3 to TRBJ2-1; D might be TRBD1 or TRBD2, each matching 5 bases. The germline V gene encodes CDR1 LGHNA and CDR2 YSLEER. Trimming cost V 0 bases and J 6 bases, with 15 bases left between them. CDR3 length: 16 amino acids. CDR3 loop: CASSQDFGTATNEQFF. The CDR3 DNA reads TGCGCCAGCAGCCAAGATTTTGGGACGGCGACCAATGAGCAGTTCTTC.

This rearrangement joins TRBV28 to TRBJ2-1, with TRBD1 matching 7 bases. This CDR3 has 14 residues. Germline V gene data show CDR1 as MDHEN and CDR2 as SYDVKM. V gave up 6 bases and J gave up 9 bases; unmatched junction bases: 11. CDR3 nucleotides: TGTGCCAGCAGCCAGGGGATACAGGGGACTGAGCAGTTCTTC. Amino acid sequence: CASSQGIQGTEQFF.

The chain has TRBV9 and TRBJ2-3, with D perhaps assigned TRBD1 or TRBD2 (5 bases each). There are 15 residues in the CDR3. Per germline, CDR1 SGDLS and CDR2 YYNGEE. Trimming stripped 4 bases from V and 2 bases from J, with 14 bases between. The CDR3 sequence is CASSTRGGSTDTQYF. As DNA, the CDR3 is TGTGCCAGCAGCACGAGGGGTGGGTCCACAGATACGCAGTATTTT.

This chain links TRBV9 with TRBJ2-2; D is ambiguous. Trimming removed 3 bases at V and 0 bases at J, with 9 bases between. The V gene's germline CDR1 is SGDLS and CDR2 YYNGEE. The CDR3 is 15 residues long. CDR3 amino acids: CASSAISPNTGELFF. In DNA form, the CDR3 reads TGTGCCAGCAGCGCCATTAGCCCGAACACCGGGGAGCTGTTTTTT. Filled out from reference TRBV9 and TRBJ2-2, the complete variable domain reads DSGVTQTPKHLITATGQRVTLRCSPRSGDLSVYWYQQSLDQGLQFLIQYYNGEERAKGNILERFSAQQFPDLHSELNLSSLELGDSALYFCASSAISPNTGELFFGEGSRLTVL.

This clone has just a few counts. V usage is TRBV7-9 and J usage is TRBJ1-1; D not certain. This CDR3 contains 11 residues. V was cut by 1 base and J by 10 bases, with 7 bases left in between. The germline CDR1 and CDR2 sequences are SEHNR and FQNEAQ (reference sequence). CDR3 nucleotides: TGTGCCAGCAGCTTAGGGACGGTAGCTTTCTTT. This sequence encodes CASSLGTVAFF.

The chain joins TRBV30 to TRBJ1-6, with a possible D match to TRBD1 (5 bases). The CDR3 totals 13 residues. Germline V CDR1 and CDR2: GTSNPN, SVGIG (reference sequence). The CDR3 sequence: CAGAGSYNSPLHF. The CDR3 DNA reads TGTGCAGGGGCCGGGTCCTATAATTCACCCCTCCACTTT.

The gene calls are TRBV7-2 and TRBJ2-5, with D tentatively TRBD1 or TRBD2 (5 bases each). Germline CDR1 reads SGHTA; CDR2 reads FQGNSA. The germline V and J ends were trimmed by 0 bases and 5 bases, with 16 bases remaining between them. There are 16 residues in the CDR3. DNA for the CDR3: TGTGCCAGCAGCTTAGCGCTCTCGGGGCTCGGTGAGACCCAGTACTTC. Its protein product is CASSLALSGLGETQYF.

This chain joins TRBV7-3 and TRBJ1-1, with TRBD1 matching 8 bases. The CDR3 sequence is 16 residues long. J lost 7 bases, V lost 0 bases, and 10 bases had no gene match. In germline, CDR1 is SGHTA, CDR2 FQGTGA. The CDR3 DNA is TGTGCCAGCAGCTTAACGGCAGGGGGCGCTTGGAGTGAAGCTTTCTTT. This encodes CASSLTAGGAWSEAFF.